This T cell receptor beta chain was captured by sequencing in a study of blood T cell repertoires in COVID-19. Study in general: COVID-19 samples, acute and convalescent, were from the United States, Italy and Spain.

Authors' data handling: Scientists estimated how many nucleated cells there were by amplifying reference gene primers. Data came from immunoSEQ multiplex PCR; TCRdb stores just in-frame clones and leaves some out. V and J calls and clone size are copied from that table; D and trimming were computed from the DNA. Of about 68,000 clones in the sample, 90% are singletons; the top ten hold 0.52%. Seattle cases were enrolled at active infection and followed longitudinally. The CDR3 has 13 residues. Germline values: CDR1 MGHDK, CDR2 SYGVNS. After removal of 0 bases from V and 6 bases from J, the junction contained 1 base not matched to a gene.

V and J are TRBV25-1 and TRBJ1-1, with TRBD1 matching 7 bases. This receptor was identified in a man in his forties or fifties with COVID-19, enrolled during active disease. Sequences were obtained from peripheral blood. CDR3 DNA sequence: TGTGCCAGCAGTGAATATACAGGGGCTGAAGCTTTCTTT. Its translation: CASSEYTGAEAFF.